This T cell receptor beta chain originates from a study of CD8 T cells in ankylosing spondylitis. The V and J ends lost 4 bases and 2 bases respectively, with 10 bases between them. The germline V gene encodes CDR1 LGHDT and CDR2 YNNKEL (reference sequence). The CDR3 runs 14 residues. Regarding the study as a whole: Among TCR beta sequences, a motif of several highly homologous variants appeared characteristic of ankylosing spondylitis blood. Previous work reported some of these motif variants in the synovial fluid and blood of reactive arthritis.

TCR beta libraries were made by quantitative 5'-RACE with molecular barcodes. TCRdb re-analysed the 5' RACE reads in MiXCR, keeping a single row per CDR3 protein. This sample yields approximately 400,000 distinct CDR3 sequences, of which more than 25% are seen a single time; over 0.8% belongs to the top ten. Comment on this clonotype: Its target is not known.

This chain links TRBV3-1 with TRBJ2-3, with D tentatively TRBD2 (6 bases). The sequence came from a male donor with ankylosing spondylitis. Input material: blood, either unsorted or a sorted T cell fraction (not recorded which). The CDR3 here is CASSLLALTDTQYF. The CDR3 bases are TGTGCCAGCAGCCTTCTAGCGCTCACAGATACGCAGTATTTT.